The sequence of this T cell receptor beta chain was determined in a study of neurological immune-mediated disorders. Whole-study results and caveats: In HTLV-1-associated myelopathy, TCR clonal expansion was greatest, whereas multiple sclerosis had the least, falling below healthy controls.

Time point in this sample: longitudinal time-point 3. For this clonotype: The antigen is unknown.

Trimming at V came to 3 bases and at J to 2 bases, leaving 5 bases not matched to a gene. Germline V gene data show CDR1 as KGHSH and CDR2 as LQKENI. The CDR3 extends over 16 amino acids. TCRdb re-called the 5' RACE reads with MiXCR, one entry per CDR3 protein. The table has approximately 85,000 distinct CDR3 sequences, roughly 4.3% seen once. The rearrangement links TRBV18 to TRBJ2-3; TRBD1 matches at 10 bases. The material sequenced was PBMCs. This sequence originates from a woman aged 55 to 70 with multiple sclerosis. The CDR3 DNA follows: TGTGCCAGCTCACCTCTCGGGACAGGGGTCACAGATACGCAGTATTTT. Amino acids: CASSPLGTGVTDTQYF.